The present T cell receptor (beta chain) was sequenced within a study of blood T cell repertoires in COVID-19. Turning to the study itself: PBMCs, B-cell-depleted T cells, or T cells provided the cDNA or gDNA that made up the material.

This table comes from immunoSEQ multiplex PCR, and its TCRdb copy is limited to in-frame clones, with some not included. Seen here are roughly 81,000 clones, around 83% observed once, and the top ten hold roughly 2.2%. In germline, CDR1 is SNHLY, CDR2 FYNNEI. V lost 4 bases, J lost 3 bases, and 5 bases stayed unmatched. This CDR3 is built from 14 residues. Source material: peripheral blood. The receptor was isolated from a woman aged 65 to 85 with acute or convalescent COVID-19. V is TRBV2 and J is TRBJ1-2, with 7 bases matching TRBD1. The CDR3 loop is CASSAQGGYYGYTF. The DNA for the CDR3 is TGTGCCAGCAGTGCCCAGGGGGGCTACTATGGCTACACCTTC.